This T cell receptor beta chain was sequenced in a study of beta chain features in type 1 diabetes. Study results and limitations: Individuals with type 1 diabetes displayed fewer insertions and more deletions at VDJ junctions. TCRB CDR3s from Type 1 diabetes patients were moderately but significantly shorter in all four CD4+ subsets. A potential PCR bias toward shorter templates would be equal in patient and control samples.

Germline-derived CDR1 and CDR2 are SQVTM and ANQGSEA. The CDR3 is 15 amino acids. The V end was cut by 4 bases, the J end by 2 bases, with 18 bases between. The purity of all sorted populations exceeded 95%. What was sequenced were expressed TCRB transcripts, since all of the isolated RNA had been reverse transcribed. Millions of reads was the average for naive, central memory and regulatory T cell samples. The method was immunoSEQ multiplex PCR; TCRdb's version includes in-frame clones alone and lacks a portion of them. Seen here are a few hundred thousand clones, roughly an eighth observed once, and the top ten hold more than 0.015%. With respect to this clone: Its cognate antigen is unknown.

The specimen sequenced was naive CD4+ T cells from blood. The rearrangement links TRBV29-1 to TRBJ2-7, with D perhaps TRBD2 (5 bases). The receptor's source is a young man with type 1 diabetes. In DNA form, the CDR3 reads TGCAGCGTTGCCAATAAGGACGGAGGAGCCTACGAGCAGTACTTC. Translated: CSVANKDGGAYEQYF.